The rows below give T cell receptor beta chains drawn from one sample of a study of T-cell memory formation after mild COVID-19. TCRdb reprocessed the 5' RACE reads with MiXCR, giving one entry per CDR3 protein. Of hundreds of thousands of distinct CDR3 sequences in the sample, more than 20% are singletons; the top ten hold about 8.7%. The material sequenced was PBMCs or a T cell subset sorted from them (not recorded which). The receptors derive from an adult woman who had mild COVID-19 (a few samples of this study predate the infection). Cell type and time point are not known. Each CDR3 is given with its conserved first and last residue. D genes are given only for firm matches. Rows may omit the clone size; those that give it use once, few, many or a size class.

clone size	D gene	V gene	J gene	CDR3 protein	CDR3 DNA
few	NA	TRBV25-1	TRBJ2-1	CASRGRGLYNEQFF	TGTGCCAGCAGAGGGCGGGGCCTCTACAATGAGCAGTTCTTC
NA	NA	TRBV3-1	TRBJ2-7	CASSQGTLNYEQYF	TGTGCCAGCAGCCAAGGGACCCTTAACTACGAGCAGTACTTC
many	TRBD2	TRBV29-1	TRBJ2-1	CSVQAGAYNEQFF	TGCAGCGTTCAAGCGGGAGCCTACAATGAGCAGTTCTTC
few	TRBD2	TRBV5-1	TRBJ2-7	CASSSPGGAYEQYF	TGCGCCAGCAGCTCACCCGGGGGGGCCTACGAGCAGTACTTC
few	NA	TRBV5-1	TRBJ2-2	CASSSDGGRTGELFF	TGCGCCAGCAGCTCAGATGGGGGACGCACCGGGGAGCTGTTTTTT
NA	TRBD1	TRBV20-1	TRBJ2-5	CSARYGQGGLVRETQYF	TGCAGTGCTAGATATGGACAGGGGGGCCTGGTCCGGGAGACCCAGTACTTC
few	TRBD1	TRBV15	TRBJ1-1	CATSRLGQGTTEAFF	TGTGCCACCAGCAGGCTCGGACAGGGGACCACTGAAGCTTTCTTT
NA	NA	TRBV12-3/TRBV12-4	TRBJ1-4	CASSLVGASNEKLFF	TGTGCCAGCAGTTTGGTGGGGGCCTCTAATGAAAAACTGTTTTTT
few	NA	TRBV20-1	TRBJ1-2	CSAREPGTSNYGYTF	TGCAGTGCTAGAGAGCCGGGGACGTCAAACTATGGCTACACCTTC
few	NA	TRBV4-3	TRBJ2-7	CASSQDLMREQYF	TGCGCCAGCAGCCAAGATCTTATGAGGGAGCAGTACTTC
once	NA	TRBV12-5	TRBJ1-2	CASGLVLPEPRGDYGYTF	TGTGCTAGTGGTTTGGTACTTCCCGAGCCCCGGGGGGACTATGGCTACACCTTC
NA	TRBD1	TRBV24-1	TRBJ2-1	CATSDPGTGFFF	TGTGCCACCAGTGATCCCGGGACAGGGTTCTTCTTC
NA	NA	TRBV27	TRBJ1-6	CASRTDRLNSPLHF	TGTGCCAGCAGAACCGACAGGCTTAATTCACCCCTCCACTTT
NA	TRBD2	TRBV20-1	TRBJ2-7	CSARGRVSGLAGGSYEQYF	TGCAGTGCTAGAGGGCGAGTGTCGGGACTAGCGGGAGGCAGCTACGAGCAGTACTTC
few	TRBD1	TRBV7-2	TRBJ1-5	CASSGDRVGQPQHF	TGTGCCAGCAGCGGAGACAGGGTGGGTCAGCCCCAGCATTTT
NA	TRBD2	TRBV7-8	TRBJ2-3	CASSTGFAGGSTDTQYF	TGTGCCAGCAGCACCGGGTTTGCGGGAGGTTCCACAGATACGCAGTATTTT
few	NA	TRBV4-1	TRBJ2-6	CASSPRDTSSGANVLTF	TGCGCCAGCAGCCCTCGCGACACTAGCTCTGGGGCCAACGTCCTGACTTTC
NA	TRBD1	TRBV19	TRBJ1-1	CASSTGQGGAEAFF	TGTGCCAGTAGTACAGGACAGGGAGGTGCTGAAGCTTTCTTT
few	TRBD1	TRBV7-9	TRBJ2-2	CASTETIPGQGSGELFF	TGTGCCAGCACCGAGACTATACCGGGACAGGGGTCCGGGGAGCTGTTTTTT
few	NA	TRBV11-3	TRBJ2-2	CASSLERTGELFF	TGTGCCAGCAGCTTAGAACGGACCGGGGAGCTGTTTTTT
few	TRBD1	TRBV7-3	TRBJ1-1	CASSPGQGYQAFF	TGTGCCAGCAGCCCCGGACAGGGGTATCAAGCTTTCTTT
NA	TRBD1	TRBV11-3	TRBJ2-2	CASSLELVGTENTGELFF	TGTGCCAGCAGCTTAGAACTAGTCGGGACAGAGAACACCGGGGAGCTGTTTTTT